This paragraph covers one TCR beta chain sequence. The PCR used 60 Vbeta and 13 Jbeta primers. Measured with immunoSEQ multiplex PCR; TCRdb has only the in-frame clones, and not every one. The data contain about 120,000 clones, more than 60% of them singletons. The data stem from a study of cytomegalovirus exposure and HLA in healthy donors. Between the trimmed V and J ends, which lost 4 bases and 5 bases, there was a span of 6 bases. This CDR3 contains 13 residues. Germline V CDR1 and CDR2: MNHEY, SMNVEV (reference sequence). The sample comprised PBMCs. This sequence was found in a man aged 35 to 55 in good health and CMV-seropositive. The V call is TRBV27, the J call TRBJ1-6; D is unclear. CDR3 amino acids: CASSSVNNSPLHF. The CDR3 region has the DNA TGTGCCAGCAGTTCGGTGAATAATTCACCCCTCCACTTT.